The present entry profiles one T cell receptor (beta chain) with its context. The sample belongs to a study of control samples from healthy donors and cancer patients. The CDR3 is 14 amino acids. The germline CDR1 and CDR2 sequences are SGHDN and FVKESK. The germline V and J ends were trimmed by 1 base and 4 bases, with 11 bases remaining between them. The protocol was immunoSEQ multiplex PCR, while the TCRdb copy is restricted to in-frame clones and leaves out a portion. The table has roughly 80,000 clones, roughly 91% seen once. The sequencing sample was made of blood. The J gene is TRBJ2-7, the V gene TRBV14; D may be TRBD2 (7 bases). This sequence was found in a man aged 50-59 years in good health. CDR3 bases: TGTGCCAGCAGCCAAGTCAGGGGAGGGTACGAGCAGTACTTC. Amino acids: CASSQVRGGYEQYF. Full variable domain (remainder filled in from reference TRBV14 and TRBJ2-7): EAGVTQFPSHSVIEKGQTVTLRCDPISGHDNLYWYRRVMGKEIKFLLHFVKESKQDESGMPNNRFLAERTGGTYSTLKVQPAELEDSGVYFCASSQVRGGYEQYFGPGTRLTVT.